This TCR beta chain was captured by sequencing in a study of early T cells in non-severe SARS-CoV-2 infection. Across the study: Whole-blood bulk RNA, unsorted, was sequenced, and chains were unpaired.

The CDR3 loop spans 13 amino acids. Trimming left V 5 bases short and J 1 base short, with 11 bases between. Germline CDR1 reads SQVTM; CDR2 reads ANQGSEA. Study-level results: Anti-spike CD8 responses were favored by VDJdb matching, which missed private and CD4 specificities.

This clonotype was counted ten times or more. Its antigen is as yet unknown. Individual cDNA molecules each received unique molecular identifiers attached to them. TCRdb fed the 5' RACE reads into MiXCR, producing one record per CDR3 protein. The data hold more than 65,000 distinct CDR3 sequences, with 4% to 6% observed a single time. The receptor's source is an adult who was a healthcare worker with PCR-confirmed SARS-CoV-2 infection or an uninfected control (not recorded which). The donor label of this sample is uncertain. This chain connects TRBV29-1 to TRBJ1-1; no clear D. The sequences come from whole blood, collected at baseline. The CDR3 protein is CSVFSTGNTEAFF. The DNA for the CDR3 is TGCAGCGTTTTCAGTACGGGGAACACTGAAGCTTTCTTT.